The 11 T cell receptor beta chains reported below all come from one sample, sequenced in a study of spatial heterogeneity in lung cancer. Time point indicated: sample taken at primary tumor resection. Unsorted whole RNA from tumor, nontumor lung or frozen PBMC underwent sequencing. TCRdb re-derived calls from the 5' RACE reads in MiXCR, one entry per CDR3 protein. The table lists 49,000 or so distinct CDR3 sequences, about 12% of them singletons. The sequences come from PBMCs, collected at surgery. The source is a female donor with early-stage non-small cell lung cancer.

This clonotype was seen many times. The chain uses TRBV7-8 and TRBJ1-2; D might be TRBD1 (6 bases). This CDR3 has 17 amino acids. V lost 5 bases, J lost 5 bases, and 24 bases lay in between. In germline, CDR1 is SGHVS, CDR2 FQNEAQ. The CDR3 is CASSPSGGGTQLYGYTF. The CDR3 nucleotides read TGTGCCAGCAGCCCATCGGGGGGCGGGACACAACTTTATGGCTACACCTTC.

The V call is TRBV7-9, the J call TRBJ1-1; unclear D gene. Germline V gene sequence: CDR1 SEHNR, CDR2 FQNEAQ (reference sequence). This CDR3 is 13 amino acids long. V lost 4 bases, J lost 0 bases, and 6 bases lay in between. CDR3 DNA sequence: TGTGCCAGCAGCTCCCAGGTGAACACTGAAGCTTTCTTT. The encoded protein is CASSSQVNTEAFF.

This clonotype was seen only a few times. The rearrangement uses TRBV25-1 and TRBJ1-1, with D maybe TRBD1 (5 bases). The V end was cut by 5 bases, the J end by 4 bases, with 8 bases between. This CDR3 spans 12 amino acids. Germline values: CDR1 MGHDK, CDR2 SYGVNS. This chain's CDR3 is CASSPGSTEAFF. DNA of the CDR3: TGTGCCAGCAGTCCAGGGAGCACTGAAGCTTTCTTT.

The chain links TRBV12-3 or TRBV12-4 to TRBJ2-5; D may be TRBD1 or TRBD2 (5 bases each). Trimming took off 2 bases at V and 5 bases at J, with 15 bases between the two ends. CDR3 length equals 15 residues. CDR3 region: CASSLRGATRETQYF. The CDR3 region has the DNA TGTGCCAGCAGTTTACGAGGGGCCACTCGGGAGACCCAGTACTTC.

The V and J genes are TRBV7-2 and TRBJ2-1; 11 bases are a match to TRBD2. The CDR3 totals 16 residues. CDR1 is SGHTA, CDR2 FQGNSA, per germline. Losses at the gene ends were 2 bases for V and 4 bases for J; bases not matched to a gene: 4. CDR3 DNA: TGTGCCAGCAGCTTAACTAGCGGGGGCTCTTACAATGAGCAGTTCTTC. It is translated as CASSLTSGGSYNEQFF.

This clonotype showed up many times. The chain is built from TRBV28 and TRBJ2-1; D possibly corresponds to TRBD2 (7 bases). The germline gives CDR1 MDHEN, CDR2 SYDVKM. V gave up 6 bases and J gave up 3 bases, with 15 bases separating them. This CDR3 is 15 amino acids long. This chain's CDR3 is CASRSGGTSYNEQFF. As DNA, the CDR3 is TGTGCCAGCAGGTCCGGGGGGACAAGCTACAATGAGCAGTTCTTC.

The chain uses TRBV29-1 and TRBJ2-2; no definite D call. The CDR3 length is 11 residues. Trimming took 7 bases from V and 4 from J, leaving 7 bases between them. Germline CDR1 and CDR2: SQVTM and ANQGSEA. The CDR3 coding sequence is TGCAGCGCCTGTCCCACCGGGGAGCTGTTTTTT. It is translated as CSACPTGELFF.

This clonotype occurred many times. The rearrangement joins TRBV7-2 to TRBJ2-2; D gene uncertain. CDR3 length: 15 residues. Trimming took 5 bases from V and 0 from J, leaving 10 bases between them. CDR1 and CDR2 from the germline V gene are SGHTA and FQGNSA. CDR3 nucleotides: TGTGCCAGCAGCGAAGCTATAACGAACACCGGGGAGCTGTTTTTT. Its translation: CASSEAITNTGELFF.

This chain connects TRBV24-1 to TRBJ1-5; 7 nucleotides match TRBD1. The J segment lost 3 bases and the V segment lost 3 bases, leaving 4 bases of the junction unmatched. The CDR3 covers 15 residues. Germline V gene lookup returns CDR1 KGHDR and CDR2 SFDVKD. CDR3 in DNA: TGTGCCACCAGTGATCCGGGACAGCTCAATCAGCCCCAGCATTTT. Its protein is CATSDPGQLNQPQHF.

There are many counts of this clonotype. This rearrangement joins TRBV6-1 to TRBJ1-2, with TRBD1 as a possible D gene (6 bases). CDR1 and CDR2 from the germline V gene are MNHNS and SASEGT. This CDR3 is built from 15 residues. Trimming stripped 7 bases from V and 0 bases from J, with 15 bases between. CDR3 in DNA: TGTGCCAGCACCCAACAGGGAACTACTAACTATGGCTACACCTTC. Encoded protein: CASTQQGTTNYGYTF.

The chain employs TRBV6-6 and TRBJ1-3; D may be TRBD1 (5 bases). Germline V gives CDR1 MNHNY, CDR2 SVGAGI (reference sequence). The CDR3 extends over 17 amino acids. V was cut by 3 bases and J by 2 bases, with 17 bases left in between. CDR3 in amino acids: CASSYRRDVTTGNTIYF. CDR3 DNA: TGTGCCAGCAGTTATCGCCGGGACGTTACTACTGGAAACACCATATATTTT.